The 26 T cell receptor beta chains listed next were all sequenced from one sample in a study of regulatory T cells in long-lasting Graves disease. Regarding time point: newly diagnosed GD, antithyroid drugs for less than 3 months. Making the TCR library involved RNA that had been extracted from PBMCs. Arm-PCR of CDR3 regions and iRepertoire HTBI primers were used to build TCR beta libraries. TCRdb used MiXCR to reprocess the multiplex PCR reads, holding one entry per CDR3 protein. Here the sample spans around 400,000 distinct CDR3 sequences, 15% to 19% being singletons. The input for sequencing was peripheral blood mononuclear cells (PBMCs), taken at new diagnosis, from a patient treated with antithyroid drugs. Receptor source: a female donor with Graves disease.

Note on this clonotype: One base away lies a much larger clone, so this may be a sequencing read error. The V gene is TRBV5-8, the J gene TRBJ1-3; 7 bases are a match to TRBD1. Germline lookup yields CDR1 SGHTS and CDR2 YDEGEE. There are 15 residues in the CDR3. Written as DNA, the CDR3 is TGCGCCAGCAGCTTGGGGACAGCCTCTGGAAACACCATATATTTT. Translating it yields CASSLGTASGNTIYF.

This clonotype was detected many times. The chain has TRBV12-3 or TRBV12-4 and TRBJ1-2, with D unclear. This CDR3 has 13 residues. V lost 5 bases to trimming and J lost 7 bases, with 14 bases between them. This chain's CDR3 is CASSLSGFSGYTF. The CDR3 DNA follows: TGTGCCAGCAGTCTGTCAGGATTTAGTGGCTACACCTTC.

The sample holds many counts of this clonotype. This rearrangement joins TRBV10-3 to TRBJ1-1, with D possibly being TRBD1 (6 bases). The V gene's germline CDR1 is ENHRY and CDR2 SYGVKD. The V end was cut by 6 bases, the J end by 6 bases, with 20 bases between. The CDR3 length is 15 residues. CDR3 nucleotide sequence: TGTGCCATCAGCCAGTGGATGGGAGAGGGGGCTGAAGCTTTCTTT. Amino acid sequence: CAISQWMGEGAEAFF.

This clonotype was detected ten times or more. This chain joins TRBV28 and TRBJ2-7, with D possibly TRBD2 on 5 matching bases. Germline-derived CDR1 and CDR2 are MDHEN and SYDVKM. There are 14 residues in the CDR3. V lost 3 bases and J 6 bases, leaving 15 bases between the germline ends. The CDR3 nucleotides are TGTGCCAGCAGTTTCGAGGACTCCGTGTTCGAGCAGTACTTC. Encoded protein: CASSFEDSVFEQYF.

This clonotype was detected many times. This rearrangement joins TRBV12-3 or TRBV12-4 to TRBJ2-3, with a possible D match to TRBD1 (6 bases). Trimming took 7 bases from V and 3 from J, leaving 17 bases between them. The CDR3 is 15 amino acids. Written as DNA, the CDR3 is TGTGCCAGCACCCCTGACAGGCTGGTTACAGATACGCAGTATTTT. Its translation is CASTPDRLVTDTQYF.

J is TRBJ2-2 and V is TRBV18; perhaps TRBD2 as D (5 bases). This CDR3 has 15 residues. V was pared by 0 bases and J by 4 bases, with 9 bases between. Germline V CDR1 and CDR2: KGHSH, LQKENI. The CDR3 sequence is CASSPPMRVTGELFF. The CDR3 DNA reads TGTGCCAGCTCACCACCGATGCGGGTCACCGGGGAGCTGTTTTTT.

This clonotype was detected many times. This chain uses TRBV6-1 with TRBJ2-7; D tentatively reads TRBD1 or TRBD2 (5 bases each). This CDR3 spans 14 amino acids. CDR1 is MNHNS, CDR2 SASEGT, per germline. The germline V and J ends were trimmed by 4 bases and 3 bases, with 13 bases remaining between them. CDR3: CASSVIGTHYEQYF. CDR3 coding DNA: TGTGCCAGCAGTGTTATCGGGACCCACTACGAGCAGTACTTC.

CDR3 DNA: TGCAGCGTATACGGACAGGGACGAACTGAAGCTTTCTTT. It specifies CSVYGQGRTEAFF. J is TRBJ1-1 and V is TRBV29-1; 8 bases are a match to TRBD1. Germline CDR1 is SQVTM and CDR2 is ANQGSEA. CDR3 size: 13 residues. With V trimmed by 6 bases and J by 5 bases, 8 bases remained unmatched.

This clonotype was seen more than once but under ten times. The CDR3 bases are TGCAGCGTTGTAAGCGGTAACCTATATGGCTACACCTTC. This codes for CSVVSGNLYGYTF. The chain joins TRBV29-1 to TRBJ1-2, with D unresolved. This CDR3 is 13 amino acids long. Germline lookup yields CDR1 SQVTM and CDR2 ANQGSEA. The V gene lost 4 bases and the J gene lost 5 bases, with 14 bases spanning the gap.

This clonotype has at least ten counts. The chain combines TRBV9 with TRBJ2-1; the D gene is possibly TRBD2 (6 bases). The CDR3 spans 16 residues. Germline V gene lookup returns CDR1 SGDLS and CDR2 YYNGEE. The ends were cut back, 0 bases at V and 12 bases at J, with 22 bases in the middle. CDR3 sequence: CASSVGPGASLEVQFF. CDR3 coding DNA: TGTGCCAGCAGCGTAGGTCCGGGAGCCTCCCTCGAAGTGCAGTTCTTC.

This clonotype was picked up many times. The chain has TRBV27 and TRBJ2-7; a possible D gene is TRBD2 (5 bases). Germline V gives CDR1 MNHEY, CDR2 SMNVEV (reference sequence). The CDR3 runs 14 residues. With 11 bases removed from V and 2 bases from J, the gap between germline ends came to 19 bases. The CDR3 DNA reads TGTGCCTCCCGCGGCGAGGGTGGAACCTACGAGCAGTACTTC. Residues: CASRGEGGTYEQYF.

About this clonotype: This could be a read error, since a much larger clone is one nucleotide away. J is TRBJ1-3 and V is TRBV29-1; no clear D gene. The CDR3 extends over 15 amino acids. Germline V lookup: CDR1 SQVTM, CDR2 ANQGSEA. CDR3 loop: CSVNDNTRSGNTMYF. For the CDR3, the DNA is TGCAGCGTTAATGACAACACCCGCTCTGGAAACACCATGTATTTT.

This clonotype was counted at least ten times. The V gene is TRBV15, the J gene TRBJ2-1; TRBD2 aligns across 13 bases. Germline-derived CDR1 and CDR2 are LNHNV and YYDKDF (reference sequence). There are 16 residues in the CDR3. J was trimmed by 9 bases and V by 5 bases; bases with no gene match: 10. As DNA, the CDR3 is TGTGCCACCAGCTCTCCGGGACTAGCGGGAAGGACTGAGCAGTTCTTC. Protein product: CATSSPGLAGRTEQFF.

In this sample, this clonotype turned up many times. The gene calls are TRBV27 and TRBJ2-7; a weak D match, TRBD1 (6 bases). The CDR3 loop spans 19 amino acids. The V gene lost 2 bases and the J gene lost 0 bases, with 23 bases spanning the gap. The germline V gene encodes CDR1 MNHEY and CDR2 SMNVEV (reference sequence). The CDR3 DNA reads TGTGCCAGCAGTTTAAACCCCATTTTAGGGGGTGGTGACTCCTACGAGCAGTACTTC. It is translated as CASSLNPILGGGDSYEQYF.

In regard to this clonotype: A read error is the likely source, as a far larger clone sits one nucleotide away. The V gene is TRBV7-8, the J gene TRBJ1-4; D possibly corresponds to TRBD1 (5 bases). The CDR3 has 12 residues. Per germline, CDR1 SGHVS and CDR2 FQNEAQ. CDR3 coding DNA: TGTGCCAGCAGCTTCAGGGAGGAAAAACCGTTTTTT. Amino acids: CASSFREEKPFF.

CDR3 in amino acids: CSAISGNEQFF. The CDR3 region has the DNA TGCAGTGCTATTAGCGGGAATGAGCAGTTCTTC. The chain carries TRBV20-1 and TRBJ2-1; 7 bases agree with TRBD2. V shed 4 bases, J shed 7 bases, and the junction held 1 base outside the gene matches. Per the germline V gene, CDR1 is DFQATT and CDR2 is SNEGSKA (reference sequence). The CDR3 consists of 11 residues.

This clonotype has a count of ten or more. V usage is TRBV6-1 and J usage is TRBJ2-3; 7 bases align to TRBD2. V lost 7 bases to trimming and J lost 4 bases; unmatched junction nucleotides: 14. This CDR3 spans 16 amino acids. Germline V lookup: CDR1 MNHNS, CDR2 SASEGT. The CDR3 DNA sequence: TGTGCCAGCATAGGCGTCACTAGCGATGTAGCAGATACGCAGTATTTT. It yields the protein CASIGVTSDVADTQYF.

This clonotype was recorded many times. J is TRBJ2-2 and V is TRBV6-1, with 10 bases aligning to TRBD1. Germline V CDR1 and CDR2: MNHNS, SASEGT. V was pared by 7 bases and J by 3 bases, with 8 bases of the junction left unmatched. The CDR3 contains 16 residues. CDR3 protein: CASIQRTGGDTGELFF. DNA of the CDR3: TGTGCCAGCATACAACGGACAGGGGGGGACACCGGGGAGCTGTTTTTT.

The DNA for the CDR3 is TGTGCCAGCAGTGAACGGAGAGGCAGGAACACTGAAGCTTTCTTT. This gives the protein CASSERRGRNTEAFF. The chain couples TRBV6-1 to TRBJ1-1, with D unresolved. V lost 2 bases and J 1 base, leaving 11 bases between the germline ends. CDR1 MNHNS and CDR2 SASEGT come from the germline V gene. The CDR3 extends over 15 amino acids.

This clonotype was detected ten times or more. The CDR3 DNA is TGTGCCAGCAGCCCCAGGGGGGAGGCGACTGAAGCTTTCTTT. Translated: CASSPRGEATEAFF. The V and J genes are TRBV11-2 and TRBJ1-1; 7 nucleotides line up with TRBD1. The CDR3 is 14 residues long. The ends lost 5 bases at V and 5 bases at J; junction bases unmatched: 8. Looked up from germline, CDR1 is SGHAT and CDR2 is FQNNGV.

This clonotype has ten or more counts. The gene calls are TRBV18 and TRBJ2-1, with D uncertain. Germline V gene sequence: CDR1 KGHSH, CDR2 LQKENI. Trimming left V 6 bases short and J 8 bases short, with 14 bases between. This CDR3 comprises 13 residues. CDR3 loop: CASSPPPKDEQFF. The CDR3 coding sequence is TGTGCCAGCTCGCCCCCGCCGAAGGATGAGCAGTTCTTC.

Remarks on this clonotype: One base away lies a much larger clone, so this may be a sequencing read error. The chain recombines TRBV5-6 with TRBJ2-1; the D gene could be TRBD1 or TRBD2 (5 bases each). The germline V gene encodes CDR1 SGHDT and CDR2 YYEEEE. V gave up 6 bases and J gave up 9 bases, with 19 bases separating them. The length of the CDR3 is 14 residues. CDR3 sequence reads: CASTLRSGAREQFF. For the CDR3, the DNA is TGTGCCAGCACCCTTCGGTCCGGGGCGCGTGAGCAGTTCTTC. The full variable domain, with the rest looked up from reference TRBV5-6 and TRBJ2-1, is DAGVTQSPTHLIKTRGQQVTLRCSPKSGHDTVSWYQQALGQGPQFIFQYYEEEERQRGNFPDRFSGHQFPNYSSELNVNALLLGDSALYLCASTLRSGAREQFFGPGTRLTVL.

This clonotype was observed many times. The genes are TRBV15 and TRBJ2-7; 8 nucleotides agree with TRBD2. The V gene's germline CDR1 is LNHNV and CDR2 YYDKDF (reference sequence). The CDR3 is made up of 14 amino acids. Trimming cost V 5 bases and J 6 bases; bases outside gene matches: 9. The CDR3, as DNA: TGTGCCACCAGCTTCCGGACTAGCTTCGGCGAGCAGTACTTC. Its translation is CATSFRTSFGEQYF.

This clonotype was recorded at least ten times. The rearrangement links TRBV24-1 to TRBJ2-7, with 11 bases matching TRBD2. Trimming took 4 bases from V and 3 from J; bases not matched to a gene: 7. Germline CDR1 reads KGHDR; CDR2 reads SFDVKD. The CDR3 totals 16 residues. For the CDR3, the DNA is TGTGCCACCAGTGAGTCGACTAGCGGGAAGTTCTACGAGCAGTACTTC. Its protein product is CATSESTSGKFYEQYF.

This clonotype occurred a few times. This chain uses TRBV19 with TRBJ1-5; D is possibly TRBD1 (5 bases). V was pared by 4 bases and J by 0 bases, with 16 bases between. CDR3 size: 17 residues. CDR1 is LNHDA, CDR2 SQIVND, per germline (reference sequence). The CDR3 spells CASSTGPQGHSNQPQHF. The CDR3 region has the DNA TGTGCCAGTAGTACAGGTCCGCAGGGCCATAGCAATCAGCCCCAGCATTTT.

This clonotype showed up just a few times. V is TRBV6-2 or TRBV6-3 and J is TRBJ1-3; weak D call: TRBD1 (5 bases). V was trimmed by 0 bases and J by 4 bases, leaving 16 bases between them. The CDR3 totals 17 residues. The germline gives CDR1 MNHEY, CDR2 SVGEGT. CDR3 protein: CASSYSTTGTTGNTIYF. The CDR3 DNA reads TGTGCCAGCAGTTACTCTACGACCGGGACTACAGGAAACACCATATATTTT.